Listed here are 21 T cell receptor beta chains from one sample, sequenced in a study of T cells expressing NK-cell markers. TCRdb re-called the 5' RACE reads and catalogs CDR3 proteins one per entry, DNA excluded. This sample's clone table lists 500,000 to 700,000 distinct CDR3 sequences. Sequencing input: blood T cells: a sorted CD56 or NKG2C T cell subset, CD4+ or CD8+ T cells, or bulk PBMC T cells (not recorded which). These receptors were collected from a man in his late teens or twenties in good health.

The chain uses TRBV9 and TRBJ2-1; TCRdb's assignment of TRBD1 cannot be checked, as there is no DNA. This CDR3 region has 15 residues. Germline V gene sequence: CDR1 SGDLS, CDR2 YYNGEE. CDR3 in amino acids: CASSVDGTGLNEQFF. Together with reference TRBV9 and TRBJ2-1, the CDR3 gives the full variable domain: DSGVTQTPKHLITATGQRVTLRCSPRSGDLSVYWYQQSLDQGLQFLIQYYNGEERAKGNILERFSAQQFPDLHSELNLSSLELGDSALYFCASSVDGTGLNEQFFGPGTRLTVL.

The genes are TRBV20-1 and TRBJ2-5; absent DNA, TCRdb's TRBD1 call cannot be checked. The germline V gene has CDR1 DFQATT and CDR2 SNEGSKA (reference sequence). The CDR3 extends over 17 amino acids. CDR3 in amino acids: CSALRGPGQGGRETQYF.

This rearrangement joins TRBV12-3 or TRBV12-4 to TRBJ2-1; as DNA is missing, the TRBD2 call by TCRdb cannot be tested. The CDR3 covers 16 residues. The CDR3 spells CASSLTSGSFIHEQFF.

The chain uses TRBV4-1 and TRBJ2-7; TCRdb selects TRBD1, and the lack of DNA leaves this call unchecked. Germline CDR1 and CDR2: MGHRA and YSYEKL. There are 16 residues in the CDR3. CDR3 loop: CASSQDTTAEGYEQYF.

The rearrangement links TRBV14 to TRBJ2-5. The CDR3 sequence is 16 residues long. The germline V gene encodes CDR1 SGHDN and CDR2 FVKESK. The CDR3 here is CASSQDLQWREETQYF.

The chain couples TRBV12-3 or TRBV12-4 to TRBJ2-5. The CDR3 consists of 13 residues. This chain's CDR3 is CASSRSTAETQYF.

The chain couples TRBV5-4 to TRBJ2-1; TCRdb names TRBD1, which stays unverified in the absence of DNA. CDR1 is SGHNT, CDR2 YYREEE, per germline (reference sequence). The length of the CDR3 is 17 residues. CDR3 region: CASSTGQGVSSYNEQFF.

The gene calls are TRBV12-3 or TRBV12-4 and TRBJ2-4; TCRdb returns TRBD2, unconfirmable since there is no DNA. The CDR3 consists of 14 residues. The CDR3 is CASTLGEKKNIQYF.

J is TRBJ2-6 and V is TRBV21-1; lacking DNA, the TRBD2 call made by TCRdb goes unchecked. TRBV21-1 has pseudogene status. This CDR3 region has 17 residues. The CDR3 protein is CASSKASGDSGANVLTF.

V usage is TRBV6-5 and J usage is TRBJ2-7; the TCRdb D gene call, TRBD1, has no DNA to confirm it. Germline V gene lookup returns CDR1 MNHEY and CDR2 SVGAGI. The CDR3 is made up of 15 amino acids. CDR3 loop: CASSYSTGGTGEQYF.

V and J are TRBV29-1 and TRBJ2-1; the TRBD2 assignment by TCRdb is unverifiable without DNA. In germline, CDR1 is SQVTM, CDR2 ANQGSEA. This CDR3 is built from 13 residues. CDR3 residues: CSVVGPHTNEQFF.

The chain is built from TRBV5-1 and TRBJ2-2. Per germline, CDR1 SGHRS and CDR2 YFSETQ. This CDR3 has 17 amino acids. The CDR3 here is CASSLLMAAAVPGELFF. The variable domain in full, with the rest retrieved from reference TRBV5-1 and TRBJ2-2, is KAGVTQTPRYLIKTRGQQVTLSCSPISGHRSVSWYQQTPGQGLQFLFEYFSETQRNKGNFPGRFSGRQFSNSRSEMNVSTLELGDSALYLCASSLLMAAAVPGELFFGEGSRLTVL.

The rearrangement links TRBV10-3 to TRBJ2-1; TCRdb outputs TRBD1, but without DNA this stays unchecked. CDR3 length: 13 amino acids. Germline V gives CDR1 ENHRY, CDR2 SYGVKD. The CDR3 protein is CAISESFPGEQFF.

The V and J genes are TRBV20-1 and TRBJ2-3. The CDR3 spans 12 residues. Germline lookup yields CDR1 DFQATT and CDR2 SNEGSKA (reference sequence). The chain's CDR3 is CSTTYSTDTQYF.

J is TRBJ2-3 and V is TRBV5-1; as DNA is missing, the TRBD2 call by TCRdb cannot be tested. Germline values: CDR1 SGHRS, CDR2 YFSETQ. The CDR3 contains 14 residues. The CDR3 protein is CASTVAGGTDTQYF.

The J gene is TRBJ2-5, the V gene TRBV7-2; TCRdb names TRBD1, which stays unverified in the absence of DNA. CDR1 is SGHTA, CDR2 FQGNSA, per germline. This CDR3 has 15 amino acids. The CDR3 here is CASSLRVGGGETQYF.

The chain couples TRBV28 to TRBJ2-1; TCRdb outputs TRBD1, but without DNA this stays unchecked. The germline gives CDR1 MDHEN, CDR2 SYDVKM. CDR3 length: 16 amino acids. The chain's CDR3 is CASSQTTGTGENEQFF. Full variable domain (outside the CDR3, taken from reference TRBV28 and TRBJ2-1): DVKVTQSSRYLVKRTGEKVFLECVQDMDHENMFWYRQDPGLGLRLIYFSYDVKMKEKGDIPEGYSVSREKKERFSLILESASTNQTSMYLCASSQTTGTGENEQFFGPGTRLTVL.

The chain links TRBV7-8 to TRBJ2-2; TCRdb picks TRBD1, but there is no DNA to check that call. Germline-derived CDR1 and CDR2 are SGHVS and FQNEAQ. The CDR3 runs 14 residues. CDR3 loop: CASSPQGGTGELFF. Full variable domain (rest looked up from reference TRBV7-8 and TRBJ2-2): GAGVSQSPRYKVAKRGQDVALRCDPISGHVSLFWYQQALGQGPEFLTYFQNEAQLDKSGLPSDRFFAERPEGSVSTLKIQRTQQEDSAVYLCASSPQGGTGELFFGEGSRLTVL.

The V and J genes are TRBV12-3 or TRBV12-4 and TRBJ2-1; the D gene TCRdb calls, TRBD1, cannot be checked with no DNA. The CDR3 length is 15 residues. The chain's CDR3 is CASSLASGPYNEQFF.

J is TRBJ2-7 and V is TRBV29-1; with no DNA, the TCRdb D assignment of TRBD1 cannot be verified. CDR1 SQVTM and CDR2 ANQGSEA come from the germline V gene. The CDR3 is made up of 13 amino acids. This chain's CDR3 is CSVVPQGRNEQYF.

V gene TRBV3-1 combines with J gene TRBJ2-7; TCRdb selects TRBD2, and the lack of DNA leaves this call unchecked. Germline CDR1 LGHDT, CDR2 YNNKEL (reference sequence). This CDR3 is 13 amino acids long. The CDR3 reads CASSRGPAMEQYF.